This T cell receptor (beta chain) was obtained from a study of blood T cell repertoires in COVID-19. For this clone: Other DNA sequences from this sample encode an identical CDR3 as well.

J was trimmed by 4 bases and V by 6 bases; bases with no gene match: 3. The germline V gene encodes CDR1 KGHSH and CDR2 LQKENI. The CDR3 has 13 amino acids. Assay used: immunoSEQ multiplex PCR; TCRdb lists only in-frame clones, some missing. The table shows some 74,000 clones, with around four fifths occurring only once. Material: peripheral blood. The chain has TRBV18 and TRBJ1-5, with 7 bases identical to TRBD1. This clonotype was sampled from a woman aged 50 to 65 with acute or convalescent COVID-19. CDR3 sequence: CASSQDRNQPQHF. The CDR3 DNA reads TGTGCCAGCTCTCAGGACAGGAATCAGCCCCAGCATTTT.